The clone carrying this TCR beta chain was seen at least ten times. Its matching antigen is unknown. The sample belongs to a study of tumor-infiltrating lymphocytes in primary liver carcinoma. As for the study in general: Tumor lesions were T1-T3 N0M0 and spanned roughly 4.2 to 11 cm. Study-wide results and caveats: Tumor region pairs shared more overlap than did tumor-adjacent and tumor-blood pairs.

CDR1 SGHNT and CDR2 YENEEA come from the germline V gene. CDR3 length: 15 residues. V was shortened by 5 bases and J by 1 base, with 12 bases between the two germline ends. Using a constant-region primer together with ProtoScript II reverse transcriptase, TCR beta cDNA was made from around 500 ng of total RNA. Slightly modified ARM-PCR with three nested multiplex PCR rounds yielded TCR beta libraries. Each of the first two PCR rounds ran approximately 11 cycles with TRBV1-TRBV30 forward and C-beta reverse primers. TCRdb used MiXCR to reprocess the multiplex PCR reads, holding one entry per CDR3 protein. The repertoire holds 150,000 to 200,000 distinct CDR3 sequences, 60% seen once, with less than 75% in the top ten. Germline DNA was also extracted, with blood RNA taken from unsorted whole blood. Donors were untreated and chronically infected with HBV.

This receptor was obtained from a man aged 40-49 years with primary liver carcinoma and hepatitis B virus infection. The rearrangement uses TRBV11-3 and TRBJ2-1; the D gene is possibly TRBD2 (5 bases). Input material: peripheral blood. In nucleotides, the CDR3 is TGTGCCAGCAGCCCGGGGAGTGATTCCTACAATGAGCAGTTCTTC. It codes for CASSPGSDSYNEQFF.